A selection of T cell receptor beta chains follows, all from one sample in a study of blood T cell repertoires in COVID-19. Clones were sequenced by immunoSEQ multiplex PCR, and TCRdb holds only the in-frame ones, with some missing. The sample has some 390,000 clones, 70% to 90% seen once. Sample: peripheral blood. These receptors were obtained from a woman in her sixties or seventies with COVID-19, enrolled during active disease. Each CDR3 is given with its conserved first and last residue. A D gene is named only where the DNA matches it firmly. Some rows mark clone size as missing; the rest say once, few, many or name a class of expanded clone.

V gene: TRBV28; D gene: .; J gene: TRBJ1-2; clone size: .; CDR3 DNA: TGTGCCAGCAGTTTAGGACAGAACTATGGCTACACCTTC; CDR3 protein: CASSLGQNYGYTF
V gene: TRBV11-2; D gene: .; J gene: TRBJ1-1; clone size: .; CDR3 DNA: TGTGCCAGCAGCTTGGGGGGTTTTGTTCTCAACACTGAAGCTTTCTTT; CDR3 protein: CASSLGGFVLNTEAFF
V gene: TRBV6-5; D gene: TRBD2; J gene: TRBJ2-7; clone size: once; CDR3 DNA: TGTGCCAGCAGGGTTACTAGCGGGCACGAGCAGTACTTC; CDR3 protein: CASRVTSGHEQYF
V gene: TRBV29-1; D gene: TRBD1; J gene: TRBJ1-1; clone size: few; CDR3 DNA: TGCAGCGCTGGGGGTGCGCCAGGGGGCGCCGGTGTGGGAGCTTTCTTT; CDR3 protein: CSAGGAPGGAGVGAFF
V gene: TRBV9; D gene: TRBD1; J gene: TRBJ2-7; clone size: .; CDR3 DNA: TGTGCCAGCAGCGTAGACAGGGGAAGCTCCTACGAGCAGTACTTC; CDR3 protein: CASSVDRGSSYEQYF
V gene: TRBV2; D gene: TRBD2; J gene: TRBJ2-3; clone size: .; CDR3 DNA: TGTGCCAGCAGAAGCGGGGGCAGCACAGATACGCAGTATTTT; CDR3 protein: CASRSGGSTDTQYF
V gene: TRBV3-1/TRBV3-2; D gene: .; J gene: TRBJ1-4; clone size: .; CDR3 DNA: TGTGCCAGCAGCCAAGGAGGCCCGCGGTTTTTT; CDR3 protein: CASSQGGPRFF
V gene: TRBV6-5; D gene: .; J gene: TRBJ1-2; clone size: .; CDR3 DNA: TGTGCCAGCAGAACTACAGGGATCTATGGCTACACCTTC; CDR3 protein: CASRTTGIYGYTF
V gene: TRBV9; D gene: .; J gene: TRBJ1-2; clone size: .; CDR3 DNA: TGTGCCAGCAGCGTTACAGGGAACTATGGCTACACCTTC; CDR3 protein: CASSVTGNYGYTF
V gene: TRBV7-2; D gene: .; J gene: TRBJ1-2; clone size: .; CDR3 DNA: TGTGCCAGCAGCTACGACAGTAACTATGGCTACACCTTC; CDR3 protein: CASSYDSNYGYTF
V gene: TRBV25-1; D gene: .; J gene: TRBJ1-2; clone size: .; CDR3 DNA: TGTGCCAGCAGTCCCCCTGGCGTTCAGGGCGGCTACACCTTC; CDR3 protein: CASSPPGVQGGYTF
V gene: TRBV28; D gene: .; J gene: TRBJ2-7; clone size: .; CDR3 DNA: TGTGCCAGCATAGGGGGGGCTGGCTACGAGCAGTACTTC; CDR3 protein: CASIGGAGYEQYF
V gene: TRBV18; D gene: TRBD1; J gene: TRBJ2-7; clone size: .; CDR3 DNA: TGTGCCAGCTCAGCTATAAAAACCGGGACAGGGAGCTCCTACGAGCAGTACTTC; CDR3 protein: CASSAIKTGTGSSYEQYF
V gene: TRBV11-1; D gene: TRBD1; J gene: TRBJ2-5; clone size: .; CDR3 DNA: TGTGCCAGCAGCTTAGCAAAAACCTCGACAGGGGAGACCCAGTACTTC; CDR3 protein: CASSLAKTSTGETQYF
V gene: TRBV29-1; D gene: .; J gene: TRBJ1-4; clone size: .; CDR3 DNA: TGCAGCGTTGCTTCGGACAGAAGAACAACTAATGAAAAACTGTTTTTT; CDR3 protein: CSVASDRRTTNEKLFF
V gene: TRBV28; D gene: .; J gene: TRBJ1-2; clone size: .; CDR3 DNA: TGTGCCAGCACCAGAGACAGGATTTATGGCTACACCTTC; CDR3 protein: CASTRDRIYGYTF
V gene: TRBV5-6; D gene: .; J gene: TRBJ2-5; clone size: .; CDR3 DNA: TGTGCCAGCAGCTTGGGACTAAGCCGTGAGACCCAGTACTTC; CDR3 protein: CASSLGLSRETQYF
V gene: TRBV7-9; D gene: .; J gene: TRBJ1-2; clone size: .; CDR3 DNA: TGTGCCAGCAGCAACCCAGGGGTACAGGGCTACACCTTC; CDR3 protein: CASSNPGVQGYTF
V gene: TRBV29-1; D gene: .; J gene: TRBJ1-1; clone size: .; CDR3 DNA: TGCAGCGTTGTGAGCAACACTGAAGCTTTCTTT; CDR3 protein: CSVVSNTEAFF
V gene: TRBV20-1; D gene: .; J gene: TRBJ1-1; clone size: few; CDR3 DNA: TGCAGTGCTAAGGGGGACACTGAAGCTTTCTTT; CDR3 protein: CSAKGDTEAFF
V gene: TRBV5-1; D gene: TRBD2; J gene: TRBJ2-2; clone size: .; CDR3 DNA: TGCGCCAGCAGCTGGGGGGGTCAAATACGCACCGGGGAGCTGTTTTTT; CDR3 protein: CASSWGGQIRTGELFF
V gene: TRBV5-5; D gene: TRBD2; J gene: TRBJ2-5; clone size: .; CDR3 DNA: TGTGCCAGCAGCTTGGTTGCTAGCGGGGGACAGGAGACCCAGTACTTC; CDR3 protein: CASSLVASGGQETQYF
V gene: TRBV7-9; D gene: .; J gene: TRBJ1-6; clone size: few; CDR3 DNA: TGTGCCAGCAGCTTAGTGGGGGCCAATACAGCGTCCTATAATTCACCCCTCCACTTT; CDR3 protein: CASSLVGANTASYNSPLHF
V gene: TRBV4-2; D gene: TRBD2; J gene: TRBJ2-1; clone size: .; CDR3 DNA: TGTGCCAGCAGCCAAGTCCCTGATACTAGCGGGGGGGTCAATGAGCAGTTCTTC; CDR3 protein: CASSQVPDTSGGVNEQFF
V gene: TRBV5-1; D gene: TRBD1; J gene: TRBJ1-2; clone size: .; CDR3 DNA: TGCGCCAGCAGCCGGACAGGGGAGATCTATGGCTACACCTTC; CDR3 protein: CASSRTGEIYGYTF
V gene: TRBV5-1; D gene: .; J gene: TRBJ2-7; clone size: once; CDR3 DNA: TGCGCCAGCAGCTTGACGGGGTCCCGGGACTACGAGCAGTACTTC; CDR3 protein: CASSLTGSRDYEQYF
V gene: TRBV18; D gene: TRBD1; J gene: TRBJ2-7; clone size: .; CDR3 DNA: TGTGCCAGCTCACCCCCGCCGGGACAGGGTTACTACGAGCAGTACTTC; CDR3 protein: CASSPPPGQGYYEQYF
V gene: TRBV2; D gene: .; J gene: TRBJ2-4; clone size: .; CDR3 DNA: TGTGCCAGCAGTGGGGACATTTTAGCCAAAAACATTCAGTACTTC; CDR3 protein: CASSGDILAKNIQYF
V gene: TRBV28; D gene: TRBD1; J gene: TRBJ1-4; clone size: .; CDR3 DNA: TGTGCCAGCAGTTTATCCCCCGGGACAGGGGCGAAAAAACTGTTTTTT; CDR3 protein: CASSLSPGTGAKKLFF
V gene: TRBV7-9; D gene: TRBD1; J gene: TRBJ1-6; clone size: .; CDR3 DNA: TGTGCCAGCAGCTTTAAAGGCAGGGGGCCCTCTTCACCCCTCCACTTT; CDR3 protein: CASSFKGRGPSSPLHF
V gene: TRBV30; D gene: TRBD1; J gene: TRBJ1-1; clone size: .; CDR3 DNA: TGTGCCTGTAACAGGGGGCTGAACACTGAAGCTTTCTTT; CDR3 protein: CACNRGLNTEAFF
V gene: TRBV28; D gene: .; J gene: TRBJ1-5; clone size: .; CDR3 DNA: TGTGCCAGCAGGGCCCCAGACAGCCGAAATCAGCCCCAGCATTTT; CDR3 protein: CASRAPDSRNQPQHF
V gene: TRBV6-1; D gene: .; J gene: TRBJ1-5; clone size: .; CDR3 DNA: TGTGCCAGCAGTGAATCTGGGCTGCCCCAGCATTTT; CDR3 protein: CASSESGLPQHF
V gene: TRBV7-3; D gene: TRBD1; J gene: TRBJ2-7; clone size: .; CDR3 DNA: TGTGCCAGCAGCCCCTCCGGGACAGGGTACTACGAGCAGTACTTC; CDR3 protein: CASSPSGTGYYEQYF
V gene: TRBV4-2; D gene: TRBD2; J gene: TRBJ2-5; clone size: .; CDR3 DNA: TGTGCCAGCAGCGAAGGACTAGGTCCTCAAGAGACCCAGTACTTC; CDR3 protein: CASSEGLGPQETQYF
V gene: TRBV9; D gene: .; J gene: TRBJ2-3; clone size: few; CDR3 DNA: TGTGCCAGCAGCGTTCGCGGGGATGGCACAGATACGCAGTATTTT; CDR3 protein: CASSVRGDGTDTQYF
V gene: TRBV5-1; D gene: TRBD2; J gene: TRBJ2-3; clone size: .; CDR3 DNA: TGCGCCAGCAGCCTGAATCGACGCGGGGGGGCGGATACGCAGTATTTT; CDR3 protein: CASSLNRRGGADTQYF
V gene: TRBV11-2; D gene: TRBD1; J gene: TRBJ1-2; clone size: .; CDR3 DNA: TGTGCCAGCACGTCGAAACAGGGGAGTAGATCGAATGGCTACACCTTC; CDR3 protein: CASTSKQGSRSNGYTF
V gene: TRBV7-2; D gene: .; J gene: TRBJ2-5; clone size: .; CDR3 DNA: TGTGCCAGCAGCTTAGAGGGGCGTCAAGAGACCCAGTACTTC; CDR3 protein: CASSLEGRQETQYF
V gene: TRBV19; D gene: TRBD1; J gene: TRBJ1-5; clone size: .; CDR3 DNA: TGTGCCAGTAGATCCCCGGCCCAGGGGGTCCAGCCCCAGCATTTT; CDR3 protein: CASRSPAQGVQPQHF
V gene: TRBV18; D gene: TRBD1; J gene: TRBJ2-1; clone size: .; CDR3 DNA: TGTGCCAGCTCCCGGCCATCGACAGGGACCTACAATGAGCAGTTCTTC; CDR3 protein: CASSRPSTGTYNEQFF
V gene: TRBV19; D gene: TRBD1; J gene: TRBJ1-4; clone size: .; CDR3 DNA: TGTGCCAGTAGCAGGGACAGGGATAATGAAAAACTGTTTTTT; CDR3 protein: CASSRDRDNEKLFF
V gene: TRBV5-1; D gene: TRBD2; J gene: TRBJ2-3; clone size: .; CDR3 DNA: TGCGCCAGCAGCGCCTCTAGCGGGGGGGCCTTTACGCAGTATTTT; CDR3 protein: CASSASSGGAFTQYF
V gene: TRBV5-1; D gene: TRBD2; J gene: TRBJ2-1; clone size: .; CDR3 DNA: TGCGCCAGCAGCTTACAGACTAGCGGGGACAATTACAATGAGCAGTTCTTC; CDR3 protein: CASSLQTSGDNYNEQFF
V gene: TRBV3-1/TRBV3-2; D gene: TRBD2; J gene: TRBJ2-1; clone size: once; CDR3 DNA: TGTGCCAGCAGCCAGGGACTAGCGGGGAACAATGAGCAGTTCTTC; CDR3 protein: CASSQGLAGNNEQFF
V gene: TRBV5-1; D gene: TRBD1; J gene: TRBJ1-1; clone size: .; CDR3 DNA: TGCGCCAGCAGCTTGTATGGACAGGGGGCATACACTGAAGCTTTCTTT; CDR3 protein: CASSLYGQGAYTEAFF
V gene: TRBV6-5; D gene: .; J gene: TRBJ2-1; clone size: .; CDR3 DNA: TGTGCCAGCAGACCAGGGGGGAATGAGCAGTTCTTC; CDR3 protein: CASRPGGNEQFF
V gene: TRBV18; D gene: .; J gene: TRBJ2-5; clone size: .; CDR3 DNA: TGTGCCAGCTCACTCCTGCAAGAGACCCAGTACTTC; CDR3 protein: CASSLLQETQYF
V gene: TRBV24-1; D gene: .; J gene: TRBJ1-1; clone size: .; CDR3 DNA: TGTGCCACCAGTAAGTCACAGAGGAACACTGAAGCTTTCTTT; CDR3 protein: CATSKSQRNTEAFF
V gene: TRBV6-1; D gene: TRBD1; J gene: TRBJ2-7; clone size: .; CDR3 DNA: TGTGCCAGCAGTGAAGCGCTTCTTCAGACAGGGGAAGAGCAGTACTTC; CDR3 protein: CASSEALLQTGEEQYF
V gene: TRBV19; D gene: TRBD1; J gene: TRBJ1-2; clone size: .; CDR3 DNA: TGTGCCAGTAGTATCGGTCAGGGGGCCCCCTATGGCTACACCTTC; CDR3 protein: CASSIGQGAPYGYTF
V gene: TRBV5-4; D gene: .; J gene: TRBJ1-1; clone size: .; CDR3 DNA: TGTGCCAGCAGCTCAACCTTTGGGAGGGGGAACACTGAAGCTTTCTTT; CDR3 protein: CASSSTFGRGNTEAFF
V gene: TRBV25-1; D gene: TRBD1; J gene: TRBJ1-3; clone size: .; CDR3 DNA: TGTGCCAGCAGTCCACAGGGGGCCGCTGGAAACACCATATATTTT; CDR3 protein: CASSPQGAAGNTIYF
V gene: TRBV7-8; D gene: TRBD2; J gene: TRBJ2-7; clone size: .; CDR3 DNA: TGTGCCAGCAGCTCCGCCCTACCCCAGACTAGCGGGGGGGTGCAGTACTTC; CDR3 protein: CASSSALPQTSGGVQYF